What follows describes a single T cell receptor (beta chain). This sample is part of a study of blood T cell repertoires in COVID-19. Study background: In each case, the material was cDNA or gDNA derived from T cells, B-cell-depleted T cells, or PBMCs.

V was cut by 1 base and J by 2 bases, with 12 bases left in between. Looked up from germline, CDR1 is LGHNA and CDR2 is YNFKEQ. CDR3 length equals 16 residues. Data came from immunoSEQ multiplex PCR; TCRdb stores just in-frame clones and leaves some out. Among more than 200,000 clones listed, over 70% were seen once. The source material was peripheral blood. This sequence joins TRBV4-2 and TRBJ1-3; D unclear. The clonotype comes from a man in his forties with acute or convalescent COVID-19. Written as DNA, the CDR3 is TGTGCCAGCAGCCAAGTTACCGCGGATCCTGGAAACACCATATATTTT. Translation gives CASSQVTADPGNTIYF.